The rows below give T cell receptor beta chains drawn from one sample of a study of blood T cell repertoires in COVID-19. Method: immunoSEQ multiplex PCR; TCRdb's copy keeps in-frame clones and lacks some. The sample has more than 200,000 clones, around 90% seen once. Sequenced material: PBMCs or T cells enriched from blood (not recorded which). These receptors originate from a woman aged 45 to 65 who had recovered from COVID-19. Both conserved end residues are part of each CDR3. A D gene is named only where the DNA matches it firmly. Some rows mark clone size as missing; the rest say once, few, many or name a class of expanded clone.

clone size,J gene,V gene,D gene,CDR3 protein,CDR3 DNA
medium-sized,TRBJ2-1,TRBV19,TRBD1,CASSIGQGREQFF,TGTGCCAGTAGTATTGGACAGGGGCGGGAGCAGTTCTTC
.,TRBJ2-1,TRBV7-9,TRBD2,CASSFSALAGGLNEQFF,TGTGCCAGCAGCTTCTCGGCCCTAGCGGGAGGGCTTAATGAGCAGTTCTTC
.,TRBJ1-3,TRBV5-1,.,CASSSGDNNSGNTIYF,TGCGCCAGCAGCAGTGGGGACAACAACTCTGGAAACACCATATATTTT
.,TRBJ1-1,TRBV28,TRBD1,CASRGTGKGTEAFF,TGTGCCAGCAGGGGGACAGGGAAGGGCACTGAAGCTTTCTTT
.,TRBJ2-4,TRBV5-1,TRBD2,CASSLEAGKNIQYF,TGCGCCAGCAGCTTGGAAGCGGGAAAAAACATTCAGTACTTC
.,TRBJ1-4,TRBV5-1,TRBD1,CASGNRGVNEKLFF,TGCGCCAGCGGTAACAGGGGTGTTAATGAAAAACTGTTTTTT
once,TRBJ1-2,TRBV19,.,CASSMTDLSPYTF,TGTGCCAGTAGTATGACGGACTTATCCCCCTACACCTTC
.,TRBJ1-2,TRBV9,TRBD1,CASSVGTGDHYGYTF,TGTGCCAGCAGCGTCGGGACAGGGGATCACTATGGCTACACCTTC
.,TRBJ2-1,TRBV5-4,.,CASSRIETRTGNEQFF,TGTGCCAGCAGCCGTATCGAGACTAGAACGGGTAATGAGCAGTTCTTC
once,TRBJ2-7,TRBV6-2/TRBV6-3,TRBD1,CASSFTGTGFEQYF,TGTGCCAGCAGTTTCACCGGGACAGGGTTCGAGCAGTACTTC
.,TRBJ2-7,TRBV5-6,.,CASSLPGGSYEQYF,TGTGCCAGCAGCTTGCCCGGGGGAAGCTACGAGCAGTACTTC
.,TRBJ2-2,TRBV4-1,.,CASSQGPLNTGELFF,TGCGCCAGCAGCCAAGGTCCTCTGAACACCGGGGAGCTGTTTTTT
.,TRBJ2-2,TRBV19,TRBD2,CASSIAGGVLDTGELFF,TGTGCCAGTAGTATAGCGGGAGGGGTTCTCGACACCGGGGAGCTGTTTTTT
.,TRBJ2-5,TRBV19,.,CASSIDYRVKTQYF,TGTGCCAGTAGTATAGACTACAGGGTAAAGACCCAGTACTTC
few,TRBJ1-4,TRBV5-4,TRBD1,CASSLGGTGTEKLFF,TGTGCCAGCAGCTTGGGGGGGACAGGGACCGAAAAACTGTTTTTT
.,TRBJ2-1,TRBV5-4,.,CASSITRPGGREQFF,TGTGCCAGCAGCATAACGCGACCCGGGGGGCGTGAGCAGTTCTTC
.,TRBJ1-5,TRBV7-9,TRBD1,CASSPGTGVHQPQHF,TGTGCCAGCAGCCCCGGGACAGGGGTCCATCAGCCCCAGCATTTT
.,TRBJ1-3,TRBV5-1,TRBD1,CASSDTGAGNTIYF,TGCGCCAGCAGCGACACAGGGGCTGGAAACACCATATATTTT
.,TRBJ2-1,TRBV7-9,TRBD2,CASSTGTSVYNEQFF,TGTGCCAGCAGCACCGGGACTAGCGTCTACAATGAGCAGTTCTTC
.,TRBJ1-4,TRBV10-2,.,CASSVQINEKLFF,TGCGCCAGCAGTGTTCAGATTAATGAAAAACTGTTTTTT
few,TRBJ2-2,TRBV9,TRBD2,CASSRAGVSPELFF,TGTGCCAGCAGCAGAGCGGGAGTGTCCCCGGAGCTGTTTTTT
few,TRBJ2-7,TRBV30,TRBD1,CAWKYRDSSYEQYF,TGTGCCTGGAAGTACCGGGACAGCTCCTACGAGCAGTACTTC
.,TRBJ1-2,TRBV3-1/TRBV3-2,TRBD1,CASSPTGTGTDYGYTF,TGTGCCAGCAGCCCTACCGGGACAGGGACAGACTATGGCTACACCTTC
.,TRBJ2-7,TRBV28,TRBD1,CASSFPQGAGSYEQYF,TGTGCCAGCAGTTTCCCCCAGGGGGCTGGCTCCTACGAGCAGTACTTC
.,TRBJ2-3,TRBV28,.,CASSPLGQGRSADTQYF,TGTGCCAGCAGTCCCCTGGGGCAGGGCCGATCCGCAGATACGCAGTATTTT
.,TRBJ2-5,TRBV2,.,CASSEYSGKETQYF,TGTGCCAGCAGTGAATATTCGGGAAAAGAGACCCAGTACTTC
.,TRBJ1-2,TRBV28,TRBD1,CASSPGQVRSGGYTF,TGTGCCAGCAGCCCCGGACAGGTACGATCGGGCGGCTACACCTTC
.,TRBJ1-5,TRBV6-5,.,CASSAGPVQPQHF,TGTGCCAGCAGCGCGGGGCCGGTACAGCCCCAGCATTTT
few,TRBJ2-2,TRBV18,TRBD2,CASSPPGLYTTGELFF,TGTGCCAGCTCACCTCCGGGACTATATACGACCGGGGAGCTGTTTTTT
.,TRBJ1-5,TRBV18,TRBD1,CASSPTGQSFQPQHF,TGTGCCAGCTCACCTACGGGACAGAGCTTCCAGCCCCAGCATTTT
.,TRBJ1-1,TRBV7-6,TRBD1,CASSLAGTGGSMNTEAFF,TGTGCCAGCAGCTTAGCGGGGACAGGCGGTAGTATGAACACTGAAGCTTTCTTT
.,TRBJ2-4,TRBV7-8,.,CASSLGRGNIQYF,TGTGCCAGCAGCTTAGGGAGAGGAAACATTCAGTACTTC
.,TRBJ1-1,TRBV3-1/TRBV3-2,.,CASSQDPGMGTEAFF,TGTGCCAGCAGCCAAGATCCAGGGATGGGTACTGAAGCTTTCTTT
.,TRBJ2-3,TRBV27,.,CASNPIRGTDTQYF,TGTGCCAGCAACCCGATCCGGGGCACAGATACGCAGTATTTT
.,TRBJ1-2,TRBV15,.,CATSRDTRPDGYTF,TGTGCCACCAGCAGAGATACCAGGCCGGATGGCTACACCTTC
once,TRBJ2-1,TRBV15,.,CATSRAPTREQFF,TGTGCCACCAGCAGAGCTCCCACAAGAGAGCAGTTCTTC
.,TRBJ2-1,TRBV30,TRBD1,CAWSDLRQGKQFF,TGTGCCTGGAGCGACCTTAGACAGGGGAAGCAGTTCTTC
.,TRBJ2-1,TRBV7-9,.,CATTPRQYNEQFF,TGTGCCACCACCCCCAGGCAATACAATGAGCAGTTCTTC
few,TRBJ2-5,TRBV6-2/TRBV6-3,.,CASSYRRGETQYF,TGTGCCAGCAGTTACCGCAGAGGAGAGACCCAGTACTTC
.,TRBJ1-1,TRBV29-1,TRBD1,CSAGQGRETEAFF,TGCAGCGCTGGACAGGGGCGAGAAACTGAAGCTTTCTTT
.,TRBJ2-7,TRBV29-1,.,CSVGPDRTYEQYF,TGCAGCGTTGGCCCGGACAGAACCTACGAGCAGTACTTC
.,TRBJ1-5,TRBV19,.,CASGVGGPNQPQHF,TGTGCCAGTGGGGTCGGGGGACCCAATCAGCCCCAGCATTTT
.,TRBJ2-1,TRBV9,TRBD2,CASSVDGGGREQFF,TGTGCCAGCAGCGTAGACGGGGGAGGGCGGGAGCAGTTCTTC